This record covers a single TCR beta chain. Its specific antigen is unknown. No qualities accompany the bases; no much larger clone lies one base away. The data were taken from a study of T cells in Graves' hyperthyroidism and ophthalmopathy (dated by TCRdb to the late 2010s). Regarding the study in general: Peripheral blood samples were taken at the time of initial diagnosis, prior to any treatment. To identify TCR V-J signatures that set the groups apart, the researchers used a discovery cohort of 100 patients, made up of 40 to 45 with Graves' ophthalmopathy and about 59 with stable Graves' hyperthyroidism. Prospective prediction of ophthalmopathy was tested in an independent validation cohort of under 20 hyperthyroidism patients and some 17 patients who later progressed to ophthalmopathy. The roughly 91 discovery patients were randomly divided into training and test sets at a 7:3 ratio. In about 6 Graves' hyperthyroidism patients, the study also compared T-cell repertoires from thyroid tissue with T-cell repertoires from blood. Following sampling, methimazole starting at 30 mg daily was given to hyperthyroidism patients, and high-dose intravenous methylprednisolone was given to ophthalmopathy patients. The paper reports TCR Vbeta CDR3 sequencing of some 140 peripheral blood samples: 43 ophthalmopathy, over 70 hyperthyroidism and approximately 17 progressor patients. What the research found in general, with its limitations: A 13 V-J signature model separated ophthalmopathy from stable hyperthyroidism, with approximately 87% sensitivity and about 81% specificity in cross-validation and 80%/75% in testing. In validation, progression to ophthalmopathy was predicted by the model with around 70% sensitivity and about 72% specificity, a median of approximately 6.5 months before onset. Sample size was not statistically predetermined, and investigators were not blinded to group allocation. Most expanded thyroid clonotypes (frequency above 0.001) were also detected in blood, suggesting blood repertoires may reflect thyroid immune responses.

V is shortened by 0 bases, J by 4 bases, and the region joining them spans 3 bases. CDR1 is given as LGHNA and CDR2 as YSLEER, both from the germline V gene. Spanning cysteine to phenylalanine, the CDR3 consists of 12 amino acids. Only CDR3 DNA is held: 36 bases, read in frame from base 1. Hyperthyroidism patients were newly diagnosed, with disease duration under 2 months, and aged 18 to 65 years. Patients with uncontrolled infections, other autoimmune diseases, pregnancy or lactation were excluded. Diagnoses were based on clinical symptoms, serum thyroxine and TRAb, thyroid ultrasound and orbital computed tomography. Blood from progressor patients was drawn when they were first diagnosed with hyperthyroidism, before any ophthalmopathy symptoms appeared. Ficoll-Paque density gradient centrifugation was used to isolate PBMCs from around 10 ml of fresh peripheral blood. Progressor patients were first diagnosed with Graves' hyperthyroidism and then developed ophthalmopathy during follow-up. Total RNA was extracted using Trizol reagent, and RNA quality was assessed on an Agilent 2100 Bioanalyzer.

The TCR beta CDR3 regions were amplified from the RNA transcripts. For the first round of RT-PCR on the TCR CDR3, the HTBI primer set was used together with the Qiagen OneStep RT-PCR kit. A second multiplex PCR round built the libraries, followed by size selection and purification. Sequencing of the libraries was done on an Illumina HiSeq2000 using paired-end 100 bp reads. On the authors' methods: SOAPnuke was used to process the raw data, throwing out any read that contained adapters or uncalled bases, had a mean Phred below 15, or lacked an exact constant-primer or identifier match. High-quality paired reads were merged using COPE v1.2.5, and each unique nucleotide sequence was defined as a clonotype. MiTCR v1.1 was used to align clonotypes to the IMGT TRBV, TRBD and TRBJ reference segments. Analysis was restricted to V-J combinations with a frequency above 0.0001, which covered roughly 99% of repertoires. A TCS score was defined as the ratio between F50 (clonal expansion) and ExV (chaos), using BLOSUM62-based TCRdist between CDR3 peptides within each V-J. Welch's t-statistics and random forest reduced approximately 520 V-J features to roughly 13, which were used in a naive Bayes classifier (R e1071). Starting from the raw public reads, TCRdb applied fastp trimming at Q25, assembled clones with MiXCR and retained in-frame beta chains. CDR3 protein sequences are deduplicated, and each keeps its most common genes and DNA. TCRdb's processing, not the authors', yielded these V and J calls. The sample table holds roughly 500,000 distinct CDR3 sequences, of which around 14% were seen once. The top ten clonotypes cover 5.8% of the sample.

Sequencing input: blood. The chain couples TRBV4-3 to TRBJ1-1; the D segment cannot be called with confidence. This TCR derives from a woman in her thirties with Graves' hyperthyroidism that later progressed to Graves' ophthalmopathy. The CDR3 region: CASSQDGTEAFF. The base sequence is TGCGCCAGCAGCCAAGATGGCACTGAAGCTTTCTTT.